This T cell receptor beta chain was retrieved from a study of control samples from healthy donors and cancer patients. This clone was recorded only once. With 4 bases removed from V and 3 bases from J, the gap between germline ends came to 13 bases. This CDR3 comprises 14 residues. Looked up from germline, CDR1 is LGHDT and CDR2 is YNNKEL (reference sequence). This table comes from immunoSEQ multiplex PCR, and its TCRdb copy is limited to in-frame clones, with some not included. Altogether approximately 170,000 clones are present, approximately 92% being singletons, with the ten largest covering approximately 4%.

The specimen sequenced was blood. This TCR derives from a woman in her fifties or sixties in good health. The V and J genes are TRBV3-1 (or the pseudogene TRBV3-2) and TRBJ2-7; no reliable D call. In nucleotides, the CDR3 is TGTGCCAGCAGCCCCCAGCTAGATCGCTACGAGCAGTACTTC. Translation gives CASSPQLDRYEQYF.